This TCR beta chain was recovered during a study of Graves' ophthalmopathy and Graves' hyperthyroidism. Study-wide results and caveats: A 13-signature model separated ophthalmopathy from stable hyperthyroidism, reaching roughly 85% sensitivity and 81.08% specificity cross-validated. The authors also found most expanded thyroid clonotypes above 0.001 frequency in blood.

Transcripts of RNA were the source for amplifying TCR beta CDR3 regions. Scientists carried out first-round RT-PCR using HTBI primers and then a second-round multiplex PCR. TCRdb re-derived calls from the multiplex PCR reads in MiXCR, one entry per CDR3 protein. The profile shows about 220,000 distinct CDR3 sequences, about 22% of them singletons. It was on clinical symptoms, serum thyroxine, TRAb, thyroid ultrasound and orbital computed tomography that diagnosis relied. From fresh peripheral blood, approximately 10 ml in volume, the PBMCs were obtained. This clonotype was observed many times. Its antigen is still unknown. Sample: peripheral blood. This TCR came from a woman in her forties or fifties with Graves' ophthalmopathy.

For the CDR3, the DNA is TGCGCCAGCAGCTTGTTGGGTATGAACACTGAAGCTTTCTTT. Translating it yields CASSLLGMNTEAFF. J is TRBJ1-1 and V is TRBV5-1; D gene ambiguous. V was trimmed by 1 base and J by 0 bases, leaving 7 bases between them. The CDR3 extends over 14 amino acids. CDR1 is SGHRS and CDR2 is YFSETQ in the germline V gene.